These 20 T cell receptor beta chains came from one sample sequenced in a study of monozygotic twins with inflammatory bowel disease. From its re-call of the 5' RACE reads, TCRdb lists each CDR3 protein once, without DNA. Its table lists a few hundred thousand distinct CDR3 sequences. The sample taken for sequencing was blood. All receptors come from a human donor with ulcerative colitis or Crohn's disease, or a healthy co-twin of an affected twin (not recorded which).

This chain joins TRBV25-1 and TRBJ2-7. The CDR3 has 11 residues. Per germline, CDR1 MGHDK and CDR2 SYGVNS. The CDR3 reads CASRRHYEQYF.

The CDR3 here is CASRPRGRGYGYTF. The V call is TRBV7-2, the J call TRBJ1-2; the TRBD1 assignment by TCRdb is unverifiable without DNA. Germline-derived CDR1 and CDR2 are SGHTA and FQGNSA. The CDR3 spans 14 residues.

The CDR3 loop is CASTSAGDEQYF. This chain links TRBV6-2 or TRBV6-3 with TRBJ2-7; as DNA is missing, the TRBD1 call by TCRdb cannot be tested. Germline V gene sequence: CDR1 MNHEY, CDR2 SVGEGT. The CDR3 loop spans 12 amino acids.

The V call is TRBV28, the J call TRBJ2-1; the TCRdb D gene call, TRBD2, has no DNA to confirm it. The CDR3 length is 17 residues. CDR1 and CDR2 (germline): MDHEN, SYDVKM. The CDR3 reads CASRLRGVAGAYNEQFF.

The chain uses TRBV6-2 or TRBV6-3 and TRBJ2-1; TCRdb designates TRBD2, a call that cannot be tested without DNA. The germline V gene has CDR1 MNHEY and CDR2 SVGEGT. The CDR3 is made up of 15 amino acids. The CDR3 here is CASSFVGGRRNEQFF.

This sequence joins TRBV5-1 and TRBJ2-1. This CDR3 is 15 amino acids long. CDR1 and CDR2 from the germline V gene are SGHRS and YFSETQ. The CDR3 protein is CASRRNRGSYNEQFF.

The chain joins TRBV9 to TRBJ2-7; as DNA is missing, the TRBD1 call by TCRdb cannot be tested. The CDR3 contains 14 residues. Germline CDR1 reads SGDLS; CDR2 reads YYNGEE. CDR3 protein: CASSPWGQPYEQYF. Based on the CDR3 plus reference TRBV9 and TRBJ2-7, the full variable domain is DSGVTQTPKHLITATGQRVTLRCSPRSGDLSVYWYQQSLDQGLQFLIQYYNGEERAKGNILERFSAQQFPDLHSELNLSSLELGDSALYFCASSPWGQPYEQYFGPGTRLTVT.

CDR3 amino acids: CASSRADLRTSGNEQFF. The V call is TRBV3-1, the J call TRBJ2-1; TCRdb names TRBD2, which stays unverified in the absence of DNA. CDR1 and CDR2 (germline): LGHDT, YNNKEL (reference sequence). This CDR3 is built from 17 residues.

The CDR3 here is CASSLQQGNTEAFF. V gene TRBV19 combines with J gene TRBJ1-1; TCRdb indicates TRBD1, and absent DNA this call remains unverified. CDR3 size: 14 residues. Looked up from germline, CDR1 is LNHDA and CDR2 is SQIVND (reference sequence).

This chain uses TRBV10-3 with TRBJ2-4. Germline V lookup: CDR1 ENHRY, CDR2 SYGVKD. This CDR3 comprises 13 residues. CDR3: CALKDLPKNMQYF.

The chain joins TRBV5-1 to TRBJ1-1. Germline assignment: CDR1 SGHRS and CDR2 YFSETQ. This CDR3 has 13 residues. Here the CDR3 reads CASSLVVGIEAFF.

The gene calls are TRBV11-2 and TRBJ2-5; the D call of TRBD2 rests on TCRdb alone, since no DNA is present to check it. The CDR3 is 18 amino acids. CDR1 and CDR2 from the germline V gene are SGHAT and FQNNGV. CDR3 loop: CASSLDRTSGRAGETQYF.

This chain joins TRBV5-1 and TRBJ2-7. The CDR3 spans 15 residues. Per the germline V gene, CDR1 is SGHRS and CDR2 is YFSETQ. The CDR3 loop reads CASSFQAKSGYEQYF. Variable domain in full (rest from reference TRBV5-1 and TRBJ2-7): KAGVTQTPRYLIKTRGQQVTLSCSPISGHRSVSWYQQTPGQGLQFLFEYFSETQRNKGNFPGRFSGRQFSNSRSEMNVSTLELGDSALYLCASSFQAKSGYEQYFGPGTRLTVT.

The rearrangement joins TRBV6-5 to TRBJ2-7. The CDR3 is made up of 15 amino acids. Germline V gene data show CDR1 as MNHEY and CDR2 as SVGAGI. This CDR3 reads CASSYSGQVTYEQYF.

This chain uses TRBV7-8 with TRBJ2-5; TCRdb designates TRBD1, a call that cannot be tested without DNA. This CDR3 region has 15 residues. Germline V CDR1 and CDR2: SGHVS, FQNEAQ. The CDR3 reads CASSFGQGRGETQYF.

This rearrangement joins TRBV6-1 to TRBJ1-2. Germline loops: CDR1 MNHNS, CDR2 SASEGT. This CDR3 region has 14 residues. The CDR3 reads CASRREGLSYGYTF.

V is TRBV24-1 and J is TRBJ2-3; as DNA is missing, the TRBD2 call by TCRdb cannot be tested. Looked up from germline, CDR1 is KGHDR and CDR2 is SFDVKD. The CDR3 extends over 14 amino acids. This CDR3 is CATSATSGSGTQYF.

V is TRBV7-2 and J is TRBJ2-1; absent DNA, TCRdb's TRBD1 call cannot be checked. CDR3 length: 16 amino acids. Germline CDR1 is SGHTA and CDR2 is FQGNSA. The CDR3 reads CASSLDGRGRSDEQFF.

The CDR3 loop reads CASSEWASSYEQYF. The V call is TRBV10-2, the J call TRBJ2-7. The CDR3 covers 14 residues. The germline V gene has CDR1 WSHSY and CDR2 SAAADI.

V and J are TRBV20-1 and TRBJ1-1. Germline V gene data show CDR1 as DFQATT and CDR2 as SNEGSKA (reference sequence). CDR3 length: 14 residues. This CDR3 reads CSARGGRVWTEAFF.